This entry features one T cell receptor (beta chain) sequence. Its antigen is unidentified. The data were obtained in a study of T cell responses to AZD1222 COVID-19 vaccine. Notes on the study in general: Recipients of AZD1222 seropositive at baseline numbered only 6 or 7. The study found Spike-specific TCR breadth and depth rose after two AZD1222 doses. The donor cohort was predominantly white British with a female majority, and clonal diversity may have been underestimated.

TCRdb keeps only in-frame clones here, not all; method: immunoSEQ multiplex PCR. The data show some 190,000 clones, 75% to 90% seen once. V lost 3 bases to trimming and J lost 3 bases; unmatched junction nucleotides: 1. There are 14 residues in the CDR3. Germline V lookup: CDR1 SGHTA, CDR2 FQGTGA. V usage is TRBV7-3 and J usage is TRBJ2-7; 11 bases are shared with TRBD1. The sequencing used peripheral blood, collected on day 0 of AZD1222 vaccination. This TCR was sampled from an adult in good health. CDR3 sequence: CASSFGTGGYEQYF. The CDR3 region has the DNA TGTGCCAGCAGCTTCGGGACAGGGGGCTACGAGCAGTACTTC.